This TCR beta chain stems from a study of regulatory T cells in long-lasting Graves disease. Time point of the sample: newly diagnosed GD, antithyroid drugs for less than 3 months. Preparation of the TCR library used RNA extracted from PBMCs. This clonotype was seen repeatedly, ten times or more. Its matching antigen is unknown. Sequencing libraries for TCR beta were prepared with iRepertoire HTBI primers and Arm-PCR of CDR3 regions. TCRdb processed the multiplex PCR reads anew with MiXCR; each CDR3 protein has one entry. Here the sample spans approximately 400,000 distinct CDR3 sequences, roughly 10% being singletons. Study-level findings and limits: No thyroid tissue was studied; the work used peripheral blood only. There was favoring of TRBV28, TRBJ1-2 and TRBJ2-5 in persistent disease.

The length of the CDR3 is 12 residues. The germline gives CDR1 DFQATT, CDR2 SNEGSKA (reference sequence). Between the trimmed V and J ends, which lost 6 bases and 6 bases, there was a span of 15 bases. This same sample was also taken into another study, of T cells in Graves' hyperthyroidism and ophthalmopathy. That paper states: RT-PCR in the first round (using the HTBI primer set) targeted the TCR CDR3. Blood samples included most of the expanded thyroid clonotypes exceeding 0.001.

The material sequenced was peripheral blood mononuclear cells (PBMCs), taken at new diagnosis, from a patient treated with antithyroid drugs. The V and J genes are TRBV20-1 and TRBJ2-7; D perhaps matches TRBD1 (6 bases). The source is a woman between 18 and 30 years old with Graves disease. The CDR3 bases are TGCAGTGCGCCCCAGACAGGCCGCGAGCAGTACTTC. This gives the protein CSAPQTGREQYF.